The text below deals with one TCR beta chain. Its antigen is not known. The data derive from a study of blood T cells in healthy people across ages. Study conclusions and caveats: Significant beta diversity loss was already apparent by age approximately 40, declining roughly linearly.

V lost 3 bases and J 6 bases, leaving 18 bases between the germline ends. Germline V gives CDR1 DFQATT, CDR2 SNEGSKA (reference sequence). The CDR3 sequence is 14 residues long. Then a second PCR, running roughly 7 to 11 cycles, was carried out with a sample-barcoded 5' primer and a J-beta primer mix. Every sample produced at least 2.5 million CDR3-containing paired-end reads. MiXCR was run by TCRdb on the 5' RACE reads, yielding one entry per CDR3 protein. The sample holds 1.2 million to 1.5 million distinct CDR3 sequences, around 55% seen once. The V call is TRBV20-1, the J call TRBJ2-7, with D possibly TRBD1 on 6 matching bases. The sequence was collected from a man aged 18 to 29 in good health. Sequenced: blood. As DNA, the CDR3 is TGCAGTGCTAGCCTTACAGGGCCATCAGGCGAGCAGTACTTC. Its protein is CSASLTGPSGEQYF.